Each of the 25 T cell receptor beta chains below was sequenced from the same sample in a study of shared clonotypes between healthy human individuals. This table comes from immunoSEQ multiplex PCR, and its TCRdb copy is limited to in-frame clones, with some not included. The repertoire has 1.5 million to 2.5 million clones, approximately 95% of them found once; the top ten carry around 1%. The naive CD8 fraction comprised CD45RO-negative cells positively selected for CCR7 and excluded terminally differentiated effector memory CD45RA+ cells. Sequencing input: naive CD8+ T cells sorted from blood. These receptors were obtained from a young man in good health.

The gene calls are TRBV27 and TRBJ1-6, with D possibly matching TRBD1 (6 bases). The CDR3 length is 15 residues. The germline V gene encodes CDR1 MNHEY and CDR2 SMNVEV (reference sequence). V gave up 8 bases and J gave up 7 bases, with 18 bases separating them. CDR3 bases: TGTGCCAGCGCTGGGGGGGGGCTGTTAAATTCACCCCTCCACTTT. This sequence encodes CASAGGGLLNSPLHF.

This clone showed up just a few times. The chain recombines TRBV6-5 with TRBJ2-2; D gene uncertain. The germline CDR1 and CDR2 sequences are MNHEY and SVGAGI. The ends were cut back, 0 bases at V and 4 bases at J, with 9 bases in the middle. This CDR3 has 15 residues. This CDR3 reads CASSYSNIGTGELFF. The DNA for the CDR3 is TGTGCCAGCAGTTACTCGAACATCGGCACCGGGGAGCTGTTTTTT.

The chain couples TRBV5-6 to TRBJ1-1; tentative D call: TRBD1 (5 bases). The CDR3 length is 19 residues. With 4 bases removed from V and 3 bases from J, the gap between germline ends came to 28 bases. Germline CDR1 reads SGHDT; CDR2 reads YYEEEE. The CDR3 loop reads CASSLTAGWIDILDTEAFF. The CDR3 DNA reads TGTGCCAGCAGCCTGACAGCGGGGTGGATTGATATCCTAGACACTGAAGCTTTCTTT.

The V and J genes are TRBV4-1 and TRBJ2-5, with 11 positions matching TRBD1. CDR3 length: 16 residues. V trimming: 1 base; J trimming: 4 bases; junction bases outside the gene matches: 5. CDR1 MGHRA and CDR2 YSYEKL come from the germline V gene. The CDR3 loop is CASSQAPGQGGETQYF. The CDR3 nucleotides read TGCGCCAGCAGCCAAGCACCGGGACAGGGGGGAGAGACCCAGTACTTC.

Worth noting for this clone: The same CDR3 also results from other DNA sequences found in this sample. J is TRBJ2-5 and V is TRBV9, with 7 bases aligning to TRBD2. Trimming cost V 0 bases and J 1 base; bases outside gene matches: 3. The V gene's germline CDR1 is SGDLS and CDR2 YYNGEE. CDR3 length equals 15 residues. CDR3 in amino acids: CASSVGGGAQETQYF. The CDR3 DNA sequence: TGTGCCAGCAGCGTAGGGGGAGGGGCCCAAGAGACCCAGTACTTC. Supplemented by reference TRBV9 and TRBJ2-5, the full variable domain reads DSGVTQTPKHLITATGQRVTLRCSPRSGDLSVYWYQQSLDQGLQFLIQYYNGEERAKGNILERFSAQQFPDLHSELNLSSLELGDSALYFCASSVGGGAQETQYFGPGTRLLVL.

Points on this clone: Other nucleotide sequences in the sample specify the same CDR3. The rearrangement uses TRBV2 and TRBJ2-7; 7 nucleotides agree with TRBD1. Germline values: CDR1 SNHLY, CDR2 FYNNEI. This CDR3 contains 14 residues. The V gene end was trimmed by 1 base and the J gene end by 2 bases; junction bases not matched to a gene: 2. The CDR3 reads CASSEGTGTYEQYF. The DNA of the CDR3 is TGTGCCAGCAGTGAAGGGACAGGCACCTACGAGCAGTACTTC.

V gene TRBV11-2 combines with J gene TRBJ2-1; possible D gene TRBD1, 5 bases. The germline gives CDR1 SGHAT, CDR2 FQNNGV. V lost 4 bases to trimming and J lost 0 bases, with 10 bases between them. The CDR3 length is 15 residues. The CDR3 bases are TGTGCCAGCAGCTCAACAGGCGACTCCTACAATGAGCAGTTCTTC. Protein: CASSSTGDSYNEQFF.

V usage is TRBV6-5 and J usage is TRBJ2-4, with D perhaps TRBD2 (5 bases). CDR3 length: 15 residues. Germline assignment: CDR1 MNHEY and CDR2 SVGAGI. Trimming removed 5 bases at V and 3 bases at J, with 14 bases between. This CDR3 is CASSLGLEGKNIQYF. The CDR3 DNA is TGTGCCAGCAGTCTAGGGCTCGAGGGCAAAAACATTCAGTACTTC.

In regard to this clone: Other DNA sequences in the sample encode the same CDR3. The rearrangement uses TRBV9 and TRBJ1-1; D might be TRBD1 (5 bases). Germline V gene lookup returns CDR1 SGDLS and CDR2 YYNGEE. The CDR3 is 13 amino acids. Trimming stripped 4 bases from V and 5 bases from J, with 12 bases between. The CDR3 reads CASSLGGGTEAFF. The CDR3 DNA sequence: TGTGCCAGCAGCCTCGGGGGAGGAACTGAAGCTTTCTTT.

This chain joins TRBV28 and TRBJ1-1, with 9 bases aligning to TRBD1. The CDR3 has 15 residues. Germline lookup yields CDR1 MDHEN and CDR2 SYDVKM. V gave up 2 bases and J gave up 4 bases; unmatched junction bases: 5. This chain's CDR3 is CASSLRTGEGTEAFF. CDR3 coding DNA: TGTGCCAGCAGTTTAAGGACAGGGGAAGGCACTGAAGCTTTCTTT.

The rearrangement links TRBV5-4 to TRBJ2-3; no clear D. Looked up from germline, CDR1 is SGHNT and CDR2 is YYREEE (reference sequence). Trimming removed 4 bases from V and 5 bases from J, with 8 bases in between. This CDR3 spans 12 amino acids. CDR3: CASSLEQDTQYF. The CDR3 bases are TGTGCCAGCAGCCTGGAGCAAGATACGCAGTATTTT.

This chain uses TRBV6-1 with TRBJ2-7; D may be TRBD1 (5 bases). The CDR3 runs 15 residues. The germline V gene has CDR1 MNHNS and CDR2 SASEGT. V was clipped by 1 base and J by 2 bases, with 12 bases between them. CDR3 coding DNA: TGTGCCAGCAGTGAAGATGGGGCGGACGCCTACGAGCAGTACTTC. Translating gives CASSEDGADAYEQYF.

This chain connects TRBV6-5 to TRBJ2-5, with D hard to call. This CDR3 is 15 amino acids long. Per the germline V gene, CDR1 is MNHEY and CDR2 is SVGAGI. Trimming cost V 7 bases and J 7 bases, with 22 bases left between them. The chain's CDR3 is CASTPGVGIVGTQYF. CDR3 DNA: TGTGCCAGCACCCCTGGGGTGGGCATCGTGGGGACCCAGTACTTC.

The chain couples TRBV6-6 to TRBJ2-3; 10 bases match TRBD2. CDR3 length: 16 amino acids. The trim removed 6 bases at V and 6 bases at J, leaving 12 bases unmatched. Germline values: CDR1 MNHNY, CDR2 SVGAGI (reference sequence). CDR3 in amino acids: CASRAESGGAWDTQYF. For the CDR3, the DNA is TGTGCCAGCAGAGCCGAGAGCGGGGGGGCCTGGGATACGCAGTATTTT.

This chain joins TRBV11-3 and TRBJ1-4; D is ambiguous. This CDR3 contains 15 residues. V was trimmed by 8 bases and J by 4 bases, leaving 17 bases between them. The germline gives CDR1 SGHNT, CDR2 YENEEA. CDR3 bases: TGTGCCAGCGGGCACCCGCTTCGCCTTAATGAAAAACTGTTTTTT. Its protein is CASGHPLRLNEKLFF.

The J gene is TRBJ1-4, the V gene TRBV28, with D perhaps TRBD1 (5 bases). The germline V gene has CDR1 MDHEN and CDR2 SYDVKM. This CDR3 has 15 residues. V was trimmed by 3 bases and J by 5 bases, leaving 13 bases between them. The CDR3 sequence: CASSFPGPTNEKLFF. The CDR3 region has the DNA TGTGCCAGCAGTTTCCCGGGACCGACCAATGAAAAACTGTTTTTT.

V gene TRBV29-1 combines with J gene TRBJ2-7; TRBD1 is a possible D gene (6 bases). The CDR3 loop spans 11 amino acids. Trimming took off 6 bases at V and 5 bases at J, with 11 bases between the two ends. Germline CDR1 reads SQVTM; CDR2 reads ANQGSEA. CDR3 DNA: TGCAGCGTGACAGGTCGGGACGAGCAGTACTTC. This encodes CSVTGRDEQYF.

This chain links TRBV9 with TRBJ2-1; 8 nucleotides align to TRBD2. There are 15 residues in the CDR3. The germline V gene encodes CDR1 SGDLS and CDR2 YYNGEE. V lost 0 bases, J lost 7 bases, and 6 bases stayed unmatched. CDR3 DNA sequence: TGTGCCAGCAGCGTAGTTTCGGGGGGGCTGAATGAGCAGTTCTTC. Protein sequence: CASSVVSGGLNEQFF.

The chain uses TRBV13 and TRBJ2-5, with TRBD2 matching 9 bases. The CDR3 runs to 15 residues. Germline V gene data show CDR1 as PRHDT and CDR2 as FYEKMQ (reference sequence). V trimming: 5 bases; J trimming: 3 bases; junction bases outside the gene matches: 7. The DNA of the CDR3 is TGTGCCAGCAGCAAGGCGGCTAGCGGGGAAGAGACCCAGTACTTC. Amino acids: CASSKAASGEETQYF.

The chain recombines TRBV7-9 with TRBJ2-7, with 7 bases that match TRBD1. V lost 1 base and J lost 3; bases outside the gene matches: 6. The CDR3 covers 15 residues. CDR1 SEHNR and CDR2 FQNEAQ come from the germline V gene (reference sequence). For the CDR3, the DNA is TGTGCCAGCAGCTTAGAATGGGACAGAAACTACGAGCAGTACTTC. Protein sequence: CASSLEWDRNYEQYF.

The chain uses TRBV7-3 and TRBJ2-3; TRBD2 aligns across 8 bases. The V and J ends lost 2 bases and 2 bases, in that order; junction bases with no gene match: 18. The length of the CDR3 is 20 residues. CDR1 is SGHTA and CDR2 is FQGTGA in the germline V gene. CDR3 sequence: CASSLPVRAASGGITDTQYF. The CDR3 DNA reads as TGTGCCAGCAGCTTACCAGTGAGGGCGGCGAGCGGGGGTATCACAGATACGCAGTATTTT.

The chain joins TRBV29-1 to TRBJ2-5; D not resolved. The better agreement between TRBJ2-7 and the DNA end casts doubt on the J call. Germline CDR1 SQVTM, CDR2 ANQGSEA. This CDR3 region has 13 residues. CDR3 protein: CSVDSPETYEQYF. DNA for the CDR3: TGCAGCGTTGATAGTCCGGAGACCTACGAGCAGTACTTC.

The CDR3: CASSQSSRASYEQYF. The CDR3 region has the DNA TGCGCCAGCAGCCAATCGAGCAGGGCTTCCTACGAGCAGTACTTC. This chain connects TRBV4-1 to TRBJ2-7; D perhaps matches TRBD1 (5 bases). CDR1 and CDR2 (germline): MGHRA, YSYEKL. The CDR3 runs to 15 residues. The V and J ends lost 2 bases and 1 base respectively, with 12 bases between them.

The chain is built from TRBV6-1 and TRBJ2-6; D gene unclear. Germline V lookup: CDR1 MNHNS, CDR2 SASEGT. V lost 7 bases and J lost 2, with 12 bases in between. The CDR3 contains 15 residues. This CDR3 reads CASIKVETGANVLTF. The DNA of the CDR3 is TGTGCCAGCATAAAGGTGGAAACTGGGGCCAACGTCCTGACTTTC.

The chain uses TRBV5-6 and TRBJ1-4; TRBD1 matches at 7 bases. The CDR3 consists of 14 residues. J was trimmed by 4 bases and V by 3 bases; bases with no gene match: 3. Germline V gene data show CDR1 as SGHDT and CDR2 as YYEEEE. The CDR3 nucleotides read TGTGCCAGCAGCTGGAACAGGGGTAATGAAAAACTGTTTTTT. Amino acid sequence: CASSWNRGNEKLFF.